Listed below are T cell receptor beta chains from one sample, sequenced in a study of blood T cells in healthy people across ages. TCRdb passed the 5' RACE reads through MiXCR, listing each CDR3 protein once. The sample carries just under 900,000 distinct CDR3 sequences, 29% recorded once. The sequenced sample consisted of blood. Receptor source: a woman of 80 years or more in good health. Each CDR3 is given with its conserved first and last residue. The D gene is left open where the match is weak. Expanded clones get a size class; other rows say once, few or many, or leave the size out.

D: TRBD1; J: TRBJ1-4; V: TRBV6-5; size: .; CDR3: CASRAPGGSEKLFF; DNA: TGTGCCAGCAGAGCTCCAGGGGGCAGTGAAAAACTGTTTTTT
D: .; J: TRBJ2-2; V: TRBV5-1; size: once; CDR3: CASSFGTPFTGELFF; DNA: TGCGCCAGCAGCTTCGGGACCCCCTTCACCGGGGAGCTGTTTTTT
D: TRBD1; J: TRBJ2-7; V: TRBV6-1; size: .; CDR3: CASRYRDRGVYEQYF; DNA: TGTGCCAGCAGATACCGGGACAGGGGGGTCTACGAGCAGTACTTC
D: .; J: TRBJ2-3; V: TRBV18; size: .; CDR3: CTSSPLGTGNTDTQYF; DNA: TGTACCAGCTCACCCCTAGGTACAGGGAACACAGATACGCAGTATTTT
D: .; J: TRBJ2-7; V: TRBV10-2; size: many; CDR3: CASTRVPYEQYF; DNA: TGCGCCAGCACCAGGGTCCCCTACGAGCAGTACTTC
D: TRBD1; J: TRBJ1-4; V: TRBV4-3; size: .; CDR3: CASSQVPPGQGTEKLFF; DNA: TGCGCCAGCAGCCAAGTCCCTCCGGGACAGGGGACCGAAAAACTGTTTTTT
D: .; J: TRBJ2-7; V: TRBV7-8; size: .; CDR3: CASSLARVAPSHEQYF; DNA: TGTGCCAGCAGCTTAGCGCGTGTGGCGCCTTCTCACGAGCAGTACTTC
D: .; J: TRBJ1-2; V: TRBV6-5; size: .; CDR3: CASSSPGVGYTF; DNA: TGTGCCAGCAGTTCCCCGGGTGTGGGCTACACCTTC
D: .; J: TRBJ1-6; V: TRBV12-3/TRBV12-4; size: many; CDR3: CASSLGRSHNSPLHF; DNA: TGTGCCAGCAGTTTGGGCAGATCTCATAATTCACCCCTCCACTTT
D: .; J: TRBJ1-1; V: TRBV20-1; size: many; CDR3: CSASLGGAFF; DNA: TGCAGTGCTAGTTTAGGGGGGGCTTTCTTT
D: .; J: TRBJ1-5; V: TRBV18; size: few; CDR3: CASSPNRPDGSNQPQHF; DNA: TGTGCCAGCTCACCAAATAGGCCTGACGGAAGCAATCAGCCCCAGCATTTT
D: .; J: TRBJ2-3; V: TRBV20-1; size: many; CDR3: CSASLTGLRTDTQYF; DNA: TGCAGTGCAAGCCTTACAGGGTTGAGGACAGATACGCAGTATTTT
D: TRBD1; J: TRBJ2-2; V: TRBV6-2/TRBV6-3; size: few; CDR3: CASSSPLGGGLNTGELFF; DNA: TGTGCCAGCAGTTCCCCATTAGGGGGCGGTCTGAACACCGGGGAGCTGTTTTTT
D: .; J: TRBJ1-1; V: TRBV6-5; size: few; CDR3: CASTRLPQGPTEAFF; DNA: TGTGCCAGCACCAGACTCCCGCAGGGACCCACTGAAGCTTTCTTT
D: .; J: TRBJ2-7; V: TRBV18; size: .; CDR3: CASSPPSYNEQYF; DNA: TGTGCCAGCTCACCACCCTCCTACAATGAGCAGTACTTC
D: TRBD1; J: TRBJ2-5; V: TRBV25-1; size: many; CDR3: CASSAVNPGQGSQYF; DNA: TGTGCCAGCAGCGCCGTAAACCCGGGACAGGGGTCCCAGTACTTC
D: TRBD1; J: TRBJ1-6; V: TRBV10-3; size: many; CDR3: CAISESPGQDNSPLHF; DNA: TGTGCCATCAGTGAATCTCCGGGACAGGATAATTCACCCCTCCACTTT